This T cell receptor beta chain was captured in a study of cytomegalovirus exposure and HLA in healthy donors. As concerns this clone: Antigen: not known.

V lost 1 base, J lost 7 bases, and 2 bases stayed unmatched. The CDR3 spans 15 residues. The germline V gene has CDR1 LNHNV and CDR2 YYDKDF (reference sequence). The study's findings and limits: The authors listed some 160 TCR beta chains as cytomegalovirus-associated. According to a later analysis, most TCR beta chains associated with CMV appeared HLA-restricted. When analyzed later, a missense DCLRE1C variant was found to be linked to TCR beta V- and J-gene trimming. In all likelihood, a cluster of highly shared sequence variants was a sequencing artifact.

Primers for the PCR totalled 60 Vbeta and 13 Jbeta. Repertoires were generated with immunoSEQ multiplex PCR, while TCRdb's copy carries only in-frame clones and drops some. The data hold 150,000 to 200,000 clones, with 65% to 80% observed a single time. The TCR comes from a woman in her twenties or thirties in good health and CMV-seronegative. The rearrangement joins TRBV15 to TRBJ1-4, with 11 nucleotides matching TRBD1. The material sequenced was PBMCs. The CDR3: CATSRVGTGGEKLFF. CDR3 DNA: TGTGCCACCAGCAGAGTTGGGACAGGGGGTGAAAAACTGTTTTTT.